These 28 T cell receptor beta chains came from one sample sequenced in a study of neoadjuvant anti-PD-1 for oral cavity cancer. Using immunoSEQ multiplex PCR, the repertoire was profiled, and TCRdb retains in-frame clones only, with some absent. The repertoire holds about 68,000 clones, with 80% to 90% as singletons. Described time point: after neoadjuvant nivolumab, at surgical resection. The specimen comprised PBMCs, sampled after nivolumab (anti-PD-1) treatment. The receptors come from a person aged 40 to 85 with oral cavity squamous cell carcinoma.

This clone occurred a few times. The chain uses TRBV5-4 and TRBJ2-3; D unclear. The CDR3 covers 13 residues. V lost 0 bases to trimming and J lost 1 base, with 3 bases between them. Germline CDR1 reads SGHNT; CDR2 reads YYREEE (reference sequence). CDR3 DNA sequence: TGTGCCAGCAGCTTGGGGGGCACAGATACGCAGTATTTT. Encoded protein: CASSLGGTDTQYF.

This chain uses TRBV11-2 with TRBJ1-2, with TRBD1 identical over 9 bases. Per germline, CDR1 SGHAT and CDR2 FQNNGV. V was pared by 4 bases and J by 4 bases, with 4 bases of the junction left unmatched. This CDR3 comprises 14 residues. For the CDR3, the DNA is TGTGCCAGCAGCTGGGGACAGGGTGCCTATGGCTACACCTTC. Protein product: CASSWGQGAYGYTF.

V usage is TRBV6-1 and J usage is TRBJ2-5; 8 nucleotides agree with TRBD2. Germline CDR1 MNHNS, CDR2 SASEGT. The CDR3 runs 16 residues. Trimming took 3 bases from V and 2 from J; bases not matched to a gene: 8. As DNA, the CDR3 is TGTGCCAGCAGTGACAGGGGACTAGTGGGACAAGAGACCCAGTACTTC. As protein: CASSDRGLVGQETQYF.

The gene calls are TRBV7-3 and TRBJ2-1; 10 bases match TRBD2. The V gene end was trimmed by 1 base and the J gene end by 6 bases; junction bases not matched to a gene: 6. Germline V gene lookup returns CDR1 SGHTA and CDR2 FQGTGA. This CDR3 has 16 residues. CDR3 bases: TGTGCCAGCAGCTTAAACCTAGCGGGAGTACTCAATGAGCAGTTCTTC. Its translation is CASSLNLAGVLNEQFF.

This rearrangement joins TRBV7-6 to TRBJ2-7; D is unresolved. Trimming stripped 4 bases from V and 5 bases from J, with 6 bases between. Germline V gene data show CDR1 as SGHVS and CDR2 as FNYEAQ. The CDR3 runs to 11 residues. The CDR3 loop reads CASSSNHEQYF. CDR3 DNA sequence: TGTGCCAGCAGCTCCAATCACGAGCAGTACTTC.

This clone was recorded once. J is TRBJ2-2 and V is TRBV7-3; D gene uncertain. CDR1 and CDR2 from the germline V gene are SGHTA and FQGTGA. This CDR3 is built from 13 residues. Trimming shortened V by 2 bases and J by 5 bases, and 6 bases separated the two germline ends. Here the CDR3 reads CASSLDGTGELFF. For the CDR3, the DNA is TGTGCCAGCAGCTTAGACGGGACCGGGGAGCTGTTTTTT.

The chain carries TRBV10-3 and TRBJ2-7, with D unresolved. Trimming left V 4 bases short and J 2 bases short, with 12 bases between. The CDR3 runs 14 residues. Per the germline V gene, CDR1 is ENHRY and CDR2 is SYGVKD. For the CDR3, the DNA is TGTGCCATCAGTGTTGAGACCACAACCTACGAGCAGTACTTC. Translating it yields CAISVETTTYEQYF.

The chain joins TRBV6-1 to TRBJ2-2, with D tentatively TRBD1 or TRBD2 (7 bases each). The CDR3 spans 15 residues. V dropped 4 bases and J dropped 6 bases, with 15 bases sitting between them. CDR1 is MNHNS, CDR2 SASEGT, per germline. In DNA, the CDR3 is TGTGCCAGCAGTGCTCAGGGGGGGAAGGCCGGGGAGCTGTTTTTT. Translated: CASSAQGGKAGELFF.

The chain carries TRBV18 and TRBJ1-3; the D is unclear. V dropped 6 bases and J dropped 2 bases, with 17 bases sitting between them. This CDR3 region has 16 residues. Germline loops: CDR1 KGHSH, CDR2 LQKENI. The DNA for the CDR3 is TGTGCCAGCTCCCCTATCCCCCAGAATGCTGGAAACACCATATATTTT. The encoded protein is CASSPIPQNAGNTIYF.

The chain links TRBV4-1 to TRBJ2-2; D might be TRBD1 or TRBD2, each matching 6 bases. The CDR3 sequence is 18 residues long. V dropped 0 bases and J dropped 0 bases, with 14 bases sitting between them. From germline, CDR1 is MGHRA and CDR2 YSYEKL. For the CDR3, the DNA is TGCGCCAGCAGCCAAGAGGGAAGGGGGGCATCGAACACCGGGGAGCTGTTTTTT. Its protein product is CASSQEGRGASNTGELFF.

V usage is TRBV7-9 and J usage is TRBJ2-7; D is undetermined. The germline V and J ends were trimmed by 1 base and 4 bases, with 8 bases remaining between them. CDR1 SEHNR and CDR2 FQNEAQ come from the germline V gene (reference sequence). The CDR3 extends over 13 amino acids. CDR3 coding DNA: TGTGCCAGCAGCTTAGGGCGCAGTTACGAGCAGTACTTC. Translated, it gives CASSLGRSYEQYF.

The CDR3 loop is CASSVMLGASTDTQYF. The CDR3 DNA follows: TGTGCCAGCAGCGTAATGCTGGGGGCGAGCACAGATACGCAGTATTTT. This chain links TRBV9 with TRBJ2-3; D may be TRBD1 (6 bases). V lost 1 base and J 0 bases, leaving 12 bases between the germline ends. The germline CDR1 and CDR2 sequences are SGDLS and YYNGEE. This CDR3 has 16 amino acids. The entire variable domain, with the rest obtained from reference TRBV9 and TRBJ2-3, is as follows: DSGVTQTPKHLITATGQRVTLRCSPRSGDLSVYWYQQSLDQGLQFLIQYYNGEERAKGNILERFSAQQFPDLHSELNLSSLELGDSALYFCASSVMLGASTDTQYFGPGTRLTVL.

The chain carries TRBV28 and TRBJ2-7; 7 bases agree with TRBD2. V dropped 9 bases and J dropped 3; count of bases not matched to a gene: 8. The CDR3 runs 13 residues. Per the germline V gene, CDR1 is MDHEN and CDR2 is SYDVKM. CDR3 bases: TGTGCCAGTTATTCTAGCGGACGCTACGAGCAGTACTTC. This sequence encodes CASYSSGRYEQYF.

The rearrangement joins TRBV21-1 to TRBJ2-6; TRBD1 is taken as the D call from the table, unchecked against the DNA. TRBV21-1 represents a pseudogene. The CDR3 is made up of 18 amino acids. The CDR3 DNA follows: TGTGCCAGCAGCAAAGGGGGACAGGGAATAACTGGGGCCAACGTCCTGACTTTC. As protein: CASSKGGQGITGANVLTF.

This chain's CDR3 is CASSAPHKNTEAFF. For the CDR3, the DNA is TGTGCCAGTAGTGCCCCACACAAGAACACTGAAGCTTTCTTT. The chain has TRBV19 and TRBJ1-1; no definite D call. V was shortened by 5 bases and J by 1 base, with 11 bases between the two germline ends. The CDR3 contains 14 residues. Looked up from germline, CDR1 is LNHDA and CDR2 is SQIVND (reference sequence).

The chain is built from TRBV4-2 and TRBJ1-5; 9 bases are a match to TRBD1. J gave up 2 bases and V 0 bases, and 11 bases lay outside the gene matches. CDR3 length: 19 amino acids. Germline-derived CDR1 and CDR2 are LGHNA and YNFKEQ. The CDR3 loop reads CASSQETHGTGLGNQPQHF. CDR3 DNA sequence: TGTGCCAGCAGCCAAGAAACACACGGGACAGGGCTCGGCAATCAGCCCCAGCATTTT.

The chain links TRBV5-1 to TRBJ1-2; D not certain. Germline V gives CDR1 SGHRS, CDR2 YFSETQ. CDR3 size: 15 residues. V was cut by 0 bases and J by 1 base, with 10 bases left in between. CDR3 protein: CASSLEATGNYGYTF. CDR3 sequence (DNA): TGCGCCAGCAGCTTGGAGGCGACGGGTAACTATGGCTACACCTTC.

V and J are TRBV2 and TRBJ1-5; tentative D call: TRBD1 (5 bases). Germline values: CDR1 SNHLY, CDR2 FYNNEI. Trimming cost V 5 bases and J 1 base, with 12 bases left between them. CDR3 length: 15 residues. The CDR3 reads CASSKTVLSNQPQHF. DNA of the CDR3: TGTGCCAGCAGTAAGACAGTTCTAAGCAATCAGCCCCAGCATTTT.

The V gene is TRBV7-9, the J gene TRBJ2-1, with 7 positions matching TRBD1. Germline CDR1 SEHNR, CDR2 FQNEAQ (reference sequence). The CDR3 has 15 amino acids. Germline trimming cut 2 bases from V and 4 bases from J; bases unmatched to any gene: 5. CDR3 region: CASSLPDRSYNEQFF. The CDR3 DNA reads as TGTGCCAGCAGCTTACCGGACAGGAGTTACAATGAGCAGTTCTTC.

This clone was seen only a few times. This chain uses TRBV28 with TRBJ1-2; unclear D gene. The germline V gene has CDR1 MDHEN and CDR2 SYDVKM. Between the trimmed V and J ends, which lost 6 bases and 5 bases, there was a span of 7 bases. The CDR3 is 11 amino acids. CDR3 sequence: CASSARYGYTF. CDR3 DNA: TGTGCCAGCAGCGCTCGGTATGGCTACACCTTC.

A few counts support this clone. This CDR3 is CASSVQPSPSYEQYF. CDR3 coding DNA: TGTGCCAGCAGCGTACAACCCTCTCCCTCCTACGAGCAGTACTTC. The rearrangement uses TRBV9 and TRBJ2-7; D unclear. V was shortened by 1 base and J by 0 bases, with 11 bases between the two germline ends. CDR1 and CDR2 (germline): SGDLS, YYNGEE. The CDR3 contains 15 residues.

V usage is TRBV15 and J usage is TRBJ1-1; D uncertain. The germline gives CDR1 LNHNV, CDR2 YYDKDF (reference sequence). Trimming cost V 1 base and J 1 base, with 7 bases left between them. The CDR3 totals 14 residues. The CDR3 DNA is TGTGCCACCAGCAGAGCCTCGGGGAACACTGAAGCTTTCTTT. Protein: CATSRASGNTEAFF.

The chain recombines TRBV6-1 with TRBJ2-7; no reliable D call. CDR1 MNHNS and CDR2 SASEGT come from the germline V gene. This CDR3 contains 14 residues. Trimming stripped 2 bases from V and 5 bases from J, with 13 bases between. The CDR3 spells CASSEKGKEDEQYF. The CDR3 DNA sequence: TGTGCCAGCAGTGAAAAAGGGAAAGAGGACGAGCAGTACTTC.

This chain connects TRBV7-6 to TRBJ2-3; 7 positions agree with TRBD2. Germline values: CDR1 SGHVS, CDR2 FNYEAQ. The V gene end was trimmed by 0 bases and the J gene end by 1 base; junction bases not matched to a gene: 7. This CDR3 spans 17 amino acids. CDR3 coding DNA: TGTGCCAGCAGCTTAGCGGAGGGAGGGAGTGGCACAGATACGCAGTATTTT. Translating it yields CASSLAEGGSGTDTQYF.

The J gene is TRBJ2-2, the V gene TRBV27; D gene unclear. The CDR3 is made up of 13 amino acids. Trimming removed 6 bases at V and 3 bases at J, with 8 bases between. Per germline, CDR1 MNHEY and CDR2 SMNVEV (reference sequence). CDR3 amino acids: CASRQQHTGELFF. The DNA of the CDR3 is TGTGCCAGCAGGCAACAGCACACCGGGGAGCTGTTTTTT.

This chain joins TRBV2 and TRBJ1-5; no reliable D call. Trimming took off 6 bases at V and 4 bases at J, with 13 bases between the two ends. The CDR3 covers 14 residues. Germline V gene data show CDR1 as SNHLY and CDR2 as FYNNEI. This chain's CDR3 is CASSLTDINQPQHF. The DNA of the CDR3 is TGTGCCAGCAGCTTAACGGATATTAATCAGCCCCAGCATTTT.

The rearrangement links TRBV5-6 to TRBJ1-2; D perhaps matches TRBD1 (5 bases). CDR3 length: 14 amino acids. Looked up from germline, CDR1 is SGHDT and CDR2 is YYEEEE. V was shortened by 4 bases and J by 8 bases, with 18 bases between the two germline ends. This chain's CDR3 is CASSPWGGVQGYTF. The CDR3 DNA follows: TGTGCCAGCAGCCCCTGGGGAGGGGTCCAAGGCTACACCTTC.

V is TRBV6-5 and J is TRBJ2-7; 10 nucleotides match TRBD2. V lost 11 bases, J lost 11 bases, and 15 bases stayed unmatched. Germline V gene sequence: CDR1 MNHEY, CDR2 SVGAGI. This CDR3 is 13 amino acids long. The chain's CDR3 is CAVRQQGSGREYF. The DNA of the CDR3 is TGTGCCGTGAGGCAGCAGGGCAGCGGGAGGGAGTACTTC.